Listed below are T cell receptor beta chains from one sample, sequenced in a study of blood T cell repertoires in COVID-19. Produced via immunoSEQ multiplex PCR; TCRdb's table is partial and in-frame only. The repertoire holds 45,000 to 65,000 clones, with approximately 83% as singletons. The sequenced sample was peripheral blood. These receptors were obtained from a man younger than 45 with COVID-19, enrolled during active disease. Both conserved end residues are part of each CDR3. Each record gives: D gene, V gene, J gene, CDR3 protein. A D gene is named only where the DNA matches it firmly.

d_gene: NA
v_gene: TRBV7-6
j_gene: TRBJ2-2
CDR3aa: CASSPEVVLNTGELFF

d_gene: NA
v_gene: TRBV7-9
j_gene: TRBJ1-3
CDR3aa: CASSRQAFLGGNTIYF

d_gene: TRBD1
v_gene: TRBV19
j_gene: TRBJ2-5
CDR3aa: CASSIGGTGQETQYF

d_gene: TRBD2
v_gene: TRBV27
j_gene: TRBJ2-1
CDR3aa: CASTPLAGGSYNEQFF

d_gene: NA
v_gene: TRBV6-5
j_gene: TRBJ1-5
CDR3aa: CASRGAYNQPQHF

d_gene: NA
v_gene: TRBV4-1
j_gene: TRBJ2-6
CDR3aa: CASSRDRVYSGANVLTF

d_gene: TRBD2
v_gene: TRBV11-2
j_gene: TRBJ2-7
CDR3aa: CASSLGLAGIYEQYF

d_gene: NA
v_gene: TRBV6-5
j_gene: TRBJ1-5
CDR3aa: CASSYGGASNQPQHF

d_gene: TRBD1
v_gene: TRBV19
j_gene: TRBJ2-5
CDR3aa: CASSIGTGYQETQYF

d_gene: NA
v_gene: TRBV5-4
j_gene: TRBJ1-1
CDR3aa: CASSFGRNTEAFF

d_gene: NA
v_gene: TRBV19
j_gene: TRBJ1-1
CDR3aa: CASSIRQSMNTEAFF

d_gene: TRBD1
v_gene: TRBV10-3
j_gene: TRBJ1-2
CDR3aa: CAISESEVRQGLNSNYGYTF

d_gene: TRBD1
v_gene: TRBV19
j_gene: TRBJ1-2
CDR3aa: CASTHRTGGFYGYTF

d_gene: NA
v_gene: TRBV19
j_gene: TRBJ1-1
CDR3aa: CASSISPGQNTEAFF

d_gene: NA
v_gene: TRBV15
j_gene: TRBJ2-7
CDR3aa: CATSRDFRDEQYF

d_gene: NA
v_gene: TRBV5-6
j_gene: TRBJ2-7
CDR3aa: CASSPTGTGEQYF

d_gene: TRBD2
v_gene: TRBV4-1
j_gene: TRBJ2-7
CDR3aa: CASSPQTGGEQYF

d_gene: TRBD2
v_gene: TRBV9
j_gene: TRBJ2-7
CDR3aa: CASSPRTSGYEQYF

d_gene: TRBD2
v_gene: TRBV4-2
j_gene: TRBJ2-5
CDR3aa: CASSPRTSGRGRETQYF

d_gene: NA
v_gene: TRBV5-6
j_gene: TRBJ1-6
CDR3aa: CASSLRTGHYNSPLHF

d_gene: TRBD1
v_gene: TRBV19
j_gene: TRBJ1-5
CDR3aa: CASSMDRARNQPQHF

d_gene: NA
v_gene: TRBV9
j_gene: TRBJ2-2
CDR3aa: CASSGRDIYTGELFF

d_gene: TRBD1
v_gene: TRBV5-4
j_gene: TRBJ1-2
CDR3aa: CASSSDRLF

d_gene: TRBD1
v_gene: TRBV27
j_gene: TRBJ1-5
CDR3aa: CASSLSWGRTGNNQPQHF

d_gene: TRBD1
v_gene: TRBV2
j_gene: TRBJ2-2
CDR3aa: CASSREQGAELFF

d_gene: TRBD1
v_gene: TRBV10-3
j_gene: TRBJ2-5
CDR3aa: CAIRGGRDRGPETQYF

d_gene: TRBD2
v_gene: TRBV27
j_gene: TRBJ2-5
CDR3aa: CASSLWASGGETQYF

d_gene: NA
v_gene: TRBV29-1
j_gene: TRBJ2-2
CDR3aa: CSAAGTQTTGELFF

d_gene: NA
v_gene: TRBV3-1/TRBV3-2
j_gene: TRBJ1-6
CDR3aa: CASSLGGHALPLHF

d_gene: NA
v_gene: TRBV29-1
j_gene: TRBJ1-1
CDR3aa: CSVVASPTEAFF

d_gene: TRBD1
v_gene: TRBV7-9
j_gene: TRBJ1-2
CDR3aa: CASSPFTGQVNYGYTF

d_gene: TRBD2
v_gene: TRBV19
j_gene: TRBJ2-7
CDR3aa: CASSIGRTSGRNEQYF

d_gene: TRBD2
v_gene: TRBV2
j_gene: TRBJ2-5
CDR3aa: CASIYSGNPQETQYF

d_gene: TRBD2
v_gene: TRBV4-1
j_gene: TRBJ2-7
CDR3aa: CASSQEPGLAGDEQYF

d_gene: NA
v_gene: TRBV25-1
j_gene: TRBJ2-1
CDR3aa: CASSVGDLDRYNEQFF

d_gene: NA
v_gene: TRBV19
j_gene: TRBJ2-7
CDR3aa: CASSIGPSQEQYF

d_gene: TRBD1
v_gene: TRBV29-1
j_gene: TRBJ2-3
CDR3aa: CSVYPGDREWSADTQYF

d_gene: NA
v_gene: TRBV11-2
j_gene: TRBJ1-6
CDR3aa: CASSEAVQGGSPLHF

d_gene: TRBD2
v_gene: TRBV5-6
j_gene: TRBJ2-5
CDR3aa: CASRAGRREETQYF

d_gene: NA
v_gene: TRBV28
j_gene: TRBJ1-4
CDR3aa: CASTEAGLAANEKLFF

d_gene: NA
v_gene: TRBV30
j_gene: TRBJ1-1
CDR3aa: CAWFGGTEAFF

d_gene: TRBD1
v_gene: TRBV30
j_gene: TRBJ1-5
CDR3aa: CAWSRGQNNQPQHF

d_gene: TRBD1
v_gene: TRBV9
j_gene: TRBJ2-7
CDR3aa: CASSPKPQGGEQYF

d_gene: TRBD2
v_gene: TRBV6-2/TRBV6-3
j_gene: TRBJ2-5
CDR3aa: CASSHGTSGQETQYF

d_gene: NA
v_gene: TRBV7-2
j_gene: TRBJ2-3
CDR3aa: CASSTRRGQGDTQYF

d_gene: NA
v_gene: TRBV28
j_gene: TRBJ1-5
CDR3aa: CASSITGTLRGSGQPQHF

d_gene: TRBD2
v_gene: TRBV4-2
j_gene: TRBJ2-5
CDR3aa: CASAPGLGGYETQYF

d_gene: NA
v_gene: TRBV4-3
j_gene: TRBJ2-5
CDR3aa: CASSQRTGETQYF

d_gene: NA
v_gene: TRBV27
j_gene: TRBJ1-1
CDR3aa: CASSPRTLLNTEAFF

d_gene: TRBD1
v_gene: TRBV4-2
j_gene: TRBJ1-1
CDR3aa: CASSQNGQGWFPEAFF

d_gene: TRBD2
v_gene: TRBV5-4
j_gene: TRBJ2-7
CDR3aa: CASSGTSGTYYEQYF

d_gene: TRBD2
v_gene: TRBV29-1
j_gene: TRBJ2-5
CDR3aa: CSVEYGGGPSGQETQYF

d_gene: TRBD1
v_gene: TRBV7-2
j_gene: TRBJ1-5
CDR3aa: CASSRTGFKNQPQHF